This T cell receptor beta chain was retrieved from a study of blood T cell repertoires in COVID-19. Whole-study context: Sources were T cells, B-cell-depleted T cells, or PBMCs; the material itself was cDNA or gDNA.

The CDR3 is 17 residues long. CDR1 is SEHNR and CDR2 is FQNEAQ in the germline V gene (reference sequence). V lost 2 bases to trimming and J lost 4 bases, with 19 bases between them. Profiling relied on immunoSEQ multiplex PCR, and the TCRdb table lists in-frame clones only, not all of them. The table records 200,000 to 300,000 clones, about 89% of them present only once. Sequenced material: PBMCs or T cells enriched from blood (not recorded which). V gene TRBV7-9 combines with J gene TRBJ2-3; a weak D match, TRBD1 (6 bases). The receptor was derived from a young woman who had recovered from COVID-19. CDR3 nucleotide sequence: TGTGCCAGCAGCTTACCGAGGGACACCTTCTCCGCAGATACGCAGTATTTT. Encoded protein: CASSLPRDTFSADTQYF. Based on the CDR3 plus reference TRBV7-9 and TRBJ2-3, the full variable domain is DTGVSQNPRHKITKRGQNVTFRCDPISEHNRLYWYRQTLGQGPEFLTYFQNEAQLEKSRLLSDRFSAERPKGSFSTLEIQRTEQGDSAMYLCASSLPRDTFSADTQYFGPGTRLTVL.